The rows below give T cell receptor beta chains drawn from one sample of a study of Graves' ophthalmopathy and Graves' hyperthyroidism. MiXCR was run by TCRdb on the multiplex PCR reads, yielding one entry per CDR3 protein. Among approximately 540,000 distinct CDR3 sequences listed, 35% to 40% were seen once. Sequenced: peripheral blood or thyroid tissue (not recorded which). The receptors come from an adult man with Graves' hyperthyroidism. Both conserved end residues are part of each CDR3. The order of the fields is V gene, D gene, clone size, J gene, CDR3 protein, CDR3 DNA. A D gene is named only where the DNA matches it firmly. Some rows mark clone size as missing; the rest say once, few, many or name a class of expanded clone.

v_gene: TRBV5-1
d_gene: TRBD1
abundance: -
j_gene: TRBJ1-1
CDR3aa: CASKSGQTNTEAFF
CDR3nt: TGCGCCAGCAAATCGGGACAGACTAACACTGAAGCTTTCTTT

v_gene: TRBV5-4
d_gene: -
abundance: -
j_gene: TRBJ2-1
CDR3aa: CASSATGPWDEQFF
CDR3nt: TGTGCCAGCAGTGCAACGGGACCCTGGGATGAGCAGTTCTTC

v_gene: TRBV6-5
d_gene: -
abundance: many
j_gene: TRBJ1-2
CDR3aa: CASSYRTVSNYGYTF
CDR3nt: TGTGCCAGCAGTTACAGGACAGTTTCTAACTATGGCTACACCTTC

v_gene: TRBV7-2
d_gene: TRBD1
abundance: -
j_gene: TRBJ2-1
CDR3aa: CASSLGQGSKEQFF
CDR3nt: TGTGCCAGCAGCTTAGGACAGGGATCAAAAGAGCAGTTCTTC

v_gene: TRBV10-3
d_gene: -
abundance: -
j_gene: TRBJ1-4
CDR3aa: CASSEALNMEKLFF
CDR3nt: TGTGCCAGCAGTGAAGCTTTGAACATGGAAAAACTGTTTTTT

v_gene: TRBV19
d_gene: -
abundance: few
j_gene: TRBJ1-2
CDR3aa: CASSTLTGGYGYTF
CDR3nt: TGTGCCAGTAGTACGTTGACTGGGGGGTATGGCTACACCTTC

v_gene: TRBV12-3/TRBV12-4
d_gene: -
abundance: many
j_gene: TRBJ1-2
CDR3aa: CASSPLGVSGYTF
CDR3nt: TGTGCCAGCAGCCCCCTTGGGGTTTCCGGCTACACCTTC

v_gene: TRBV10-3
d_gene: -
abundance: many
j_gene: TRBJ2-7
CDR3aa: CAISPNTVTYEQYF
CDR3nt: TGTGCCATCAGTCCTAATACTGTGACCTACGAGCAGTACTTC

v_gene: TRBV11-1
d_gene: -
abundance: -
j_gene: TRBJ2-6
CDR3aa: CASSFRLSGANVLTF
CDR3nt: TGTGCCAGCAGTTTTAGGCTTTCTGGGGCCAACGTCCTGACTTTC

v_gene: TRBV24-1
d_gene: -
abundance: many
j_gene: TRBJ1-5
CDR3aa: CATSDGGYGQPQHF
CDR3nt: TGTGCCACCAGTGATGGGGGTTACGGGCAGCCCCAGCATTTT

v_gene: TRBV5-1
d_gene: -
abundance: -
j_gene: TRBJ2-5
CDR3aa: CASSWGSTDTQYF
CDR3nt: TGTGCCAGCAGTTGGGGGAGCACAGATACGCAGTACTTC

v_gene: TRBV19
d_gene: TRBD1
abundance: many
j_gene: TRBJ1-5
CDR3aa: CASSPRQGSQPQHF
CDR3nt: TGTGCCAGTAGTCCCCGACAGGGAAGTCAGCCCCAGCATTTT

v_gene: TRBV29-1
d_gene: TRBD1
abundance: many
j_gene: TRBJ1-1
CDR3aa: CSVRQGGSRSAEAFF
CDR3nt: TGCAGCGTTAGACAGGGGGGAAGTCGCTCCGCTGAAGCTTTCTTT

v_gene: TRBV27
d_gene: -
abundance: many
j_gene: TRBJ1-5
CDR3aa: CASRTGITSNPQHF
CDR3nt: TGTGCCAGCAGGACCGGGATCACCTCTAACCCCCAGCATTTT

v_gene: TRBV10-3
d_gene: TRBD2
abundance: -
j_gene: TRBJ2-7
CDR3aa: CAISESLAGGPHEQYF
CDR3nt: TGTGCCATCAGCGAGTCCCTAGCGGGGGGACCCCACGAGCAGTACTTC

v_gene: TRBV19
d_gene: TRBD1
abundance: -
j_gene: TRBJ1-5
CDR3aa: CASSTDRGGGNQPQHF
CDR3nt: TGTGCCAGTAGTACGGACAGGGGGGGAGGGAATCAGCCCCAGCATTTT

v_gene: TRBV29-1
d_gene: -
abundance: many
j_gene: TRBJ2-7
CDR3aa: CSVEDLHYEQYF
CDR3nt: TGCAGCGTTGAAGATCTCCACTACGAGCAGTACTTC

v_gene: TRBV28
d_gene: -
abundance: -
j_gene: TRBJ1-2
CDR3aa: CASGLGQSYGYTF
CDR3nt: TGTGCCAGCGGCCTCGGTCAATCCTATGGCTACACCTTC

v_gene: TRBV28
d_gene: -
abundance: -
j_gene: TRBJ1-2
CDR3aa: CASSFTPSGWDGYTF
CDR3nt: TGTGCCAGCAGTTTCACCCCGTCAGGGTGGGATGGCTACACCTTC

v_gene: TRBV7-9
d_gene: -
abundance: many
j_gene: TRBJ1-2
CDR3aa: CASSPRQELGDGYTF
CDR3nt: TGTGCCAGCAGCCCCCGACAGGAGCTCGGCGATGGCTACACCTTC

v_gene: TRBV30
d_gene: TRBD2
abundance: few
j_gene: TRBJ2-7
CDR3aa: CAWSVTGGGGQYF
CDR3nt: TGTGCCTGGAGTGTAACGGGGGGTGGGGGGCAGTACTTC

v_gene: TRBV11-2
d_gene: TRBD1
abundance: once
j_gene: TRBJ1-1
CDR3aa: CATDRVGTEAFF
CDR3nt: TGTGCCACCGACAGGGTTGGCACTGAAGCTTTCTTT

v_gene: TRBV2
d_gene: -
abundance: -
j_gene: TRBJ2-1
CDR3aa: CASGTGSEQFF
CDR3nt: TGTGCCAGCGGAACAGGGAGTGAGCAGTTCTTC

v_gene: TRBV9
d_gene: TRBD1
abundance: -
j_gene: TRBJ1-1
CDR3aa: CASSPGQEVVTEAFF
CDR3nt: TGTGCCAGCAGCCCAGGACAGGAGGTGGTTACTGAAGCTTTCTTT

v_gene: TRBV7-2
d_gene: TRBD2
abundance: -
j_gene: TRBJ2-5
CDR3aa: CASSHRGASGRAGETQYF
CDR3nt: TGTGCCAGCAGCCACAGGGGGGCTAGCGGGAGGGCAGGGGAGACCCAGTACTTC

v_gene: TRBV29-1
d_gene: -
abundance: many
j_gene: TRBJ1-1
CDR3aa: CSVEGTEPEAFF
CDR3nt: TGCAGCGTTGAAGGGACAGAACCCGAAGCTTTCTTT

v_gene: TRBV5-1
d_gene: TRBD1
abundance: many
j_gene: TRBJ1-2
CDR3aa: CASSLESGGGYTF
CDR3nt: TGCGCCAGCAGCTTGGAATCAGGGGGTGGCTACACCTTC

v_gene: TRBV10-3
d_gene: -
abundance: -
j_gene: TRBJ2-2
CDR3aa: CASSYSPGGELFF
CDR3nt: TGTGCCAGCAGTTACTCTCCGGGGGGGGAGCTGTTTTTT

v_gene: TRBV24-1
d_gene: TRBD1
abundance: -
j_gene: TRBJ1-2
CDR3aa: CATSDYKLTSGTGVSYTF
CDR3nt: TGTGCCACCAGTGACTACAAACTGACTAGCGGGACAGGGGTAAGCTACACCTTC

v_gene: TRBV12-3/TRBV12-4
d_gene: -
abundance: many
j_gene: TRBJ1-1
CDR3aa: CASSRKQGSTEAFF
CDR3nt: TGTGCCAGCAGTCGGAAACAGGGTAGCACTGAAGCTTTCTTT

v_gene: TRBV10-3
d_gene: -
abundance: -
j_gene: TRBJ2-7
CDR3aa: CAIRSSGEQYF
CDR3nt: TGTGCCATCAGGAGTTCGGGCGAGCAGTACTTC

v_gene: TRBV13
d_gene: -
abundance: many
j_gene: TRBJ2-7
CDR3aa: CASLLYSVPYEQYF
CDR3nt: TGTGCCAGTCTACTTTATTCCGTTCCCTACGAGCAGTACTTC

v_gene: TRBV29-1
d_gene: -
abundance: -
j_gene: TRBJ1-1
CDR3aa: CSQGPPDTEAFF
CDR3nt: TGCAGCCAAGGACCGCCGGACACTGAAGCTTTCTTT

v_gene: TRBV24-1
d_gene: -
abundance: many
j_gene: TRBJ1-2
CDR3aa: CATSDSDYGYTF
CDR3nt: TGTGCCACCAGTGATTCGGATTATGGCTACACCTTC

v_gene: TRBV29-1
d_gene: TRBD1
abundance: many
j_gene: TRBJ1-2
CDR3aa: CSVAPGQGFSGYTF
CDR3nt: TGCAGCGTTGCGCCGGGACAGGGGTTCTCTGGCTACACCTTC

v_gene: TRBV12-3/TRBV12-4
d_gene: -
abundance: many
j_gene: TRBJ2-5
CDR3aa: CASSFIGRQETQYF
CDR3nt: TGTGCCAGCAGTTTTATCGGTAGACAAGAGACCCAGTACTTC

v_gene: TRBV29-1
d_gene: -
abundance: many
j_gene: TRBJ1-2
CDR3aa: CSAPTLNYGYTF
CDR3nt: TGCAGCGCGCCGACCTTGAATTATGGCTACACCTTC

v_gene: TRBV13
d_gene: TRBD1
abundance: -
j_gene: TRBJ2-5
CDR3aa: CASSSRTGPGGETQYF
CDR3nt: TGTGCCAGCAGCTCCAGGACAGGGCCAGGGGGAGAGACCCAGTACTTC

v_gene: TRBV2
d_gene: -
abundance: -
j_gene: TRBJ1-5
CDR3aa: CASGGGFRNEHF
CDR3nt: TGTGCCAGCGGGGGGGGGTTCCGCAATGAGCATTTT

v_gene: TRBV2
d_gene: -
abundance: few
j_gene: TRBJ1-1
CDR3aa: CASSEGVGTEAFF
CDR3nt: TGTGCCAGCAGTGAAGGGGTAGGTACTGAAGCTTTCTTT

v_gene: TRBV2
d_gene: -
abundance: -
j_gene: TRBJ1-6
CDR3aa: CASSAVNRREFTLHF
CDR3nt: TGTGCCAGCAGTGCGGTAAACCGACGGGAATTCACCCTCCACTTT

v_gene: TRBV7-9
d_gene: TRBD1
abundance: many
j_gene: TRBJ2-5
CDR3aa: CASSLAAGTGTETQYF
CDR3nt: TGTGCCAGCAGCTTAGCGGCCGGGACAGGTACCGAGACCCAGTACTTC

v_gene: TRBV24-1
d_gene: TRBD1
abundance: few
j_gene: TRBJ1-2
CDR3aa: CATSGGQGADGYTF
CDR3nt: TGTGCCACCAGTGGGGGACAGGGTGCGGATGGCTACACCTTC

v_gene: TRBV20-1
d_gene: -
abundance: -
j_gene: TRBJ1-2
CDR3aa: CSARADTKHGYTF
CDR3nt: TGCAGTGCTAGAGCAGACACAAAACATGGCTACACCTTC

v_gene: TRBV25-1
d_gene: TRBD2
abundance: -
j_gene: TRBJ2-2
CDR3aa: CASSQDPRSAGGPRTGELVF
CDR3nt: TGTGCCAGCAGCCAAGACCCTCGAAGCGCGGGAGGGCCTCGCACCGGGGAGCTGGTTTTT

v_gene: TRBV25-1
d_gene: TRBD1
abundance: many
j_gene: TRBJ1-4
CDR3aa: CASSELLTTQGRTTNEKLFF
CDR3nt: TGTGCCAGCAGTGAACTCCTCACTACACAGGGGCGTACGACTAATGAAAAACTGTTTTTT

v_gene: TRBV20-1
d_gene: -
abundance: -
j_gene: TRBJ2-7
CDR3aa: CSARVDSREQYF
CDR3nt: TGCAGTGCTAGAGTGGATAGCCGCGAGCAGTACTTC

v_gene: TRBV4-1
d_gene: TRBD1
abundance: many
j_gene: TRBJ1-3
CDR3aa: CASSQDDRVGNTIYF
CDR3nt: TGCGCCAGCAGCCAAGATGACAGGGTCGGAAACACCATATATTTT

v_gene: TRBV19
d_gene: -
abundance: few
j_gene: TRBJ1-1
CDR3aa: CASSIQISTEAFF
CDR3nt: TGTGCCAGTAGTATACAGATCTCCACTGAAGCTTTCTTT

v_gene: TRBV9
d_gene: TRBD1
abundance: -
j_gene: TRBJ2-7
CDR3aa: CASSVAGDRAHEQYF
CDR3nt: TGTGCCAGCAGCGTAGCGGGGGACAGGGCCCACGAGCAGTACTTC

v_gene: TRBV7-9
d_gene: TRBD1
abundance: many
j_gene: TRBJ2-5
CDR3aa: CASSSYTGGAETQYF
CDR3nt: TGTGCCAGCAGCTCCTACACAGGGGGCGCGGAGACCCAGTACTTC

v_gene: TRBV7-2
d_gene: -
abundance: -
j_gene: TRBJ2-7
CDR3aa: CASSLGQKSSYEQYF
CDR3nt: TGTGCCAGCAGCTTAGGACAGAAAAGCTCCTACGAGCAGTACTTC

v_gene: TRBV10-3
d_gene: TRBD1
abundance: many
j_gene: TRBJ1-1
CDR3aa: CAISDPGGNTEAFF
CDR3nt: TGTGCCATCAGTGACCCAGGGGGAAACACTGAAGCTTTCTTT